Listed below are T cell receptor beta chains from one sample, sequenced in a study of Graves' ophthalmopathy and Graves' hyperthyroidism. TCRdb recomputed calls from the multiplex PCR reads with MiXCR, one row per CDR3 protein. This table holds roughly 610,000 distinct CDR3 sequences, 20% to 25% found once. Sample: peripheral blood. These receptors were taken from a young woman with stable Graves' hyperthyroidism. Some clones in this sample may be carry-over from other donors' samples. The conserved cysteine and the conserved F or W are not part of the CDR3 here. Fields, in order: V gene, J gene, CDR3 protein.

V: TRBV28; J: TRBJ2-7; CDR3: ASSLFPGTSVYEQY
V: TRBV11-2; J: TRBJ2-2; CDR3: ASSEIRNTGELF
V: TRBV12-3/TRBV12-4; J: TRBJ1-1; CDR3: ASSLWGALNTEAF
V: TRBV7-9; J: TRBJ2-7; CDR3: ASSPTDRGFYEQY
V: TRBV20-1; J: TRBJ1-2; CDR3: SAKTDGYT
V: TRBV6-1; J: TRBJ1-1; CDR3: ASTRGGGNTEAF
V: TRBV29-1; J: TRBJ2-5; CDR3: SVRTGGQETQY
V: TRBV25-1; J: TRBJ1-1; CDR3: ASSEYAGGVSNTEAF
V: TRBV27; J: TRBJ2-5; CDR3: ASSPHLAGPTQY
V: TRBV6-2/TRBV6-3; J: TRBJ2-7; CDR3: ASSYGVYEQY
V: TRBV19; J: TRBJ1-1; CDR3: ASRDRDNEAF
V: TRBV6-2/TRBV6-3; J: TRBJ1-1; CDR3: ASSPYSPNTEAF
V: TRBV20-1; J: TRBJ2-7; CDR3: SASTSGRDEQY
V: TRBV27; J: TRBJ1-5; CDR3: ASRGRLKDNQPQH
V: TRBV5-4; J: TRBJ2-7; CDR3: ASSTSGAYEQY
V: TRBV20-1; J: TRBJ1-3; CDR3: SASLRSSGNTIY
V: TRBV6-5; J: TRBJ1-5; CDR3: ASSYNQDSNQPQH
V: TRBV6-1; J: TRBJ2-7; CDR3: ASSPDRGLTYEQY